The clone carrying this T cell receptor beta chain was detected a few times. Its antigen remains unidentified. A quantitative 5'-RACE method, one with molecular barcodes, was used to make TCR beta libraries. TCRdb processed the 5' RACE reads anew with MiXCR; each CDR3 protein has one entry. Of about 240,000 distinct CDR3 sequences in the sample, approximately 12% were seen once. The sample originates from a study of CD8 T cells in ankylosing spondylitis. Whole-study findings and limits: Enrichment of disease-linked clones was reportedly significant in matched ankylosing spondylitis synovial fluid. In ankylosing spondylitis blood, a motif of eight highly homologous TCR beta variants appeared characteristic.

CDR3 size: 14 residues. Germline V CDR1 and CDR2: LNHNV, YYDKDF (reference sequence). Trimming took off 5 bases at V and 0 bases at J, with 8 bases between the two ends. The chain links TRBV15 to TRBJ2-1; the D is unclear. The sequencing sample was made of blood, either unsorted or a sorted T cell fraction (not recorded which). The receptor's source is a male donor with ankylosing spondylitis or in good health (not recorded which). The CDR3 DNA is TGTGCCACCAGCCCCGACTTCTCCTACAATGAGCAGTTCTTC. As protein: CATSPDFSYNEQFF. Full variable domain (remainder filled in from reference TRBV15 and TRBJ2-1): DAMVIQNPRYQVTQFGKPVTLSCSQTLNHNVMYWYQQKSSQAPKLLFHYYDKDFNNEADTPDNFQSRRPNTSFCFLDIRSPGLGDTAMYLCATSPDFSYNEQFFGPGTRLTVL.